Below, one TCR beta chain is given with its context. This clonotype was seen only a few times. Its antigen remains undetermined. No clone much larger than this one lies a single base away; base qualities are absent. This sample is part of a study of molecular identifiers for immune sequencing clone quantification (dated 2018 in TCRdb). As for the study more broadly: In a replicate experiment, RNA from roughly 21,000 or 96,000 naive CD8 T cells was split into five aliquots, four of which were sequenced. CD8 T cells were used in a methods study to benchmark molecular-identifier clustering-based TCR repertoire sequencing (MIDCIRS) and TCR RNA copy counting.

Broad study findings and their caveats: About 2.9 recovered TCR RNA copies per cell were obtained by modeling, versus roughly 9.7 by digital PCR, implying a capture efficiency of 25% to 30%. In CMV-specific effector cells, clones with more than 20 RNA copies accounted for over 97% of molecules, whereas in naive cells such clones accounted for under 1%. Spiked-in Jurkat TCR RNA equivalent to a single cell was reported to be detectable even among one million naive CD8 T cells. Spiked-in Jurkat TCR RNA (approximately 10 copies' worth), which is not part of the donor repertoire, was contained in the naive libraries. When barcode sub-clustering was not used, chimeric consensus sequences inflated TCR diversity, with chimeras reaching as high as 47%. The sizes of highly expanded clones could end up underestimated when identical TCR molecules share a barcode.

The germline V gene encodes CDR1 MDHEN and CDR2 SYDVKM. The CDR3 measures 15 amino acids from cysteine to phenylalanine. Only the CDR3 portion is preserved as DNA: 45 bases, with reading frame beginning at the first base. Trimming takes 5 bases off V and 1 base off J; junction bases not matched to a gene: 5. Library creation used PCR. This sample was sequenced with a NextSeq 500. Bulk TCR libraries were prepared as previously described, using TCR primers listed in Table S5. Purification of total RNA was performed with the Qiagen AllPrep DNA/RNA kit. Before any analysis, reads coming from multiple sequencing runs of the same library were combined into one pool. The original pipeline was this. Reads were retained only if an exact TCR constant sequence was present, and the retained reads were trimmed to 150 nt and grouped according to their 12-nt molecular barcodes. Reads within each barcode group were sub-clustered using a 15% Levenshtein threshold, and quality-weighted consensus sequences were constructed for each RNA molecule. Non-functional sequences were discarded, and so were lower-count sequences lying one edit away from another sequence. Barcode sub-clusters with fewer than 20% of the maximum read count were removed, based on fitting two negative binomial distributions. The public sequencing data were trimmed at Q25 with fastp and processed into clonotypes with MiXCR by TCRdb, which kept only in-frame beta chains. CDR3 protein duplicates are merged, each entry listing the most common genes and DNA. None of the V and J calls come from the authors' own analysis; TCRdb made them. The sample table records approximately 97,000 distinct CDR3 sequences; less than 25% of these occur just once. The ten largest clones take up around 0.92% of the sample.

Libraries of naive CD8 T cells were generated from roughly 18,000 to 920,000 sorted cells, with 10%, 30% or 50% of the purified RNA used. Naive CD8 T cells, defined as CD8+CD4-CCR7+CD45RA+, were FACS-sorted into RLT Plus buffer on a BD FACSAria II. Detection sensitivity was tested by spiking Jurkat RNA equal to roughly nine TCR copies' worth into samples containing roughly 19,000-1,000,000 naive CD8 T cells. CD8 T cells were enriched using RosetteSep CD8+ T Cell Enrichment Cocktail and Ficoll-Paque, and the enriched cells then underwent ACK red cell lysis. The clonotype was recovered from a human donor in good health. Some libraries in this study had Jurkat cell RNA spiked in. The chain couples TRBV28 to TRBJ2-1, with TRBD1 matching 7 junction bases. The material sequenced was naive CD8+ T cells from blood, with Jurkat cell RNA spiked in. The cell subset or site label of this sample denotes: FACS-sorted CD8+CD4-CCR7+CD45RA+ naive T cells. The CDR3 region has the sequence CASSPRTGSYNEQFF. The DNA reads TGTGCCAGCAGTCCCCGGACAGGATCCTACAATGAGCAGTTCTTC.